This T cell receptor beta chain is from a study of shared clonotypes between healthy human individuals. Germline CDR1 KGHSH, CDR2 LQKENI. V was shortened by 3 bases and J by 12 bases, with 15 bases between the two germline ends. CDR3 length: 13 residues. Assay used: immunoSEQ multiplex PCR; TCRdb lists only in-frame clones, some missing. The sample contains 2 million to 2.5 million clones, around 93% of which appear only once. The TCR comes from a man aged 18 to 30 in good health. Some clones in this sample may be carry-over from other donors' samples. The chain carries TRBV18 and TRBJ2-1, with no clear D. Source material: naive CD4+ T cells from PBMCs. The subset is: CD45RA+ positively selected. CDR3 region: CASSPLAVSMQFF. CDR3 bases: TGTGCCAGCTCACCCTTGGCCGTCTCGATGCAGTTCTTC.